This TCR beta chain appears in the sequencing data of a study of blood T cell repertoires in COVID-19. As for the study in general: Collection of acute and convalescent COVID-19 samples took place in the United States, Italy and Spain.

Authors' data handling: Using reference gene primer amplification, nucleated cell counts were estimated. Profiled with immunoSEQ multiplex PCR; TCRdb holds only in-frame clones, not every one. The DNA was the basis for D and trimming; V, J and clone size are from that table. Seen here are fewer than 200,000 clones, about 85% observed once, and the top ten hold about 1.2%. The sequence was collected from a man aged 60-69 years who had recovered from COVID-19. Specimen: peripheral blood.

Here the CDR3 reads CASSQSITRDRGYEQYF. The CDR3 coding sequence is TGCGCCAGCAGCCAATCCATTACGAGGGACAGGGGCTACGAGCAGTACTTC. This chain uses TRBV4-3 with TRBJ2-7; 10 bases are shared with TRBD1. CDR1 is LGHNA and CDR2 is YSLEER in the germline V gene. This CDR3 contains 17 residues. Trimming took 2 bases from V and 3 from J; bases not matched to a gene: 10.